Listed below are T cell receptor beta chains from one sample, sequenced in a study of blood T cell repertoires in COVID-19. The protocol was immunoSEQ multiplex PCR, while the TCRdb copy is restricted to in-frame clones and leaves out a portion. The table includes roughly 350,000 clones, 85% detected once. Sample: peripheral blood. The receptor source for this set is a woman in her late teens or twenties with acute or convalescent COVID-19. Both conserved end residues are part of each CDR3. The order of the fields is V gene, clone size, D gene, J gene, CDR3 protein, CDR3 DNA. A D gene is named only where the DNA matches it firmly. Only part of the rows carry a size: once, few, many, or a class if the clone is expanded.

>TRBV30|.|TRBD1|TRBJ1-5
CAWSGSTGVSNQPQHF
TGTGCCTGGAGTGGTTCGACAGGGGTGAGCAATCAGCCCCAGCATTTT
>TRBV15|.|TRBD1|TRBJ2-3
CATSSGQGRDTQYF
TGTGCCACCAGCAGCGGACAGGGTAGAGATACGCAGTATTTT
>TRBV28|.|TRBD1|TRBJ2-7
CASSAPGTGTHEQYF
TGTGCCAGCAGTGCCCCGGGGACAGGGACCCACGAGCAGTACTTC
>TRBV6-5|.|TRBD1|TRBJ1-5
CANSGTGDRPQHF
TGTGCCAACTCCGGGACAGGTGATCGACCCCAGCATTTT
>TRBV7-9|.|.|TRBJ2-5
CASSLSGGRPQETQYF
TGTGCCAGCAGCTTATCGGGGGGCAGACCACAAGAGACCCAGTACTTC
>TRBV28|.|.|TRBJ2-1
CASSSGGTVINEQFF
TGTGCCAGCAGTTCCGGCGGGACGGTGATAAATGAGCAGTTCTTC
>TRBV10-1|.|TRBD1|TRBJ2-2
CASSEADRGGTGELFF
TGCGCCAGCAGTGAGGCCGACAGGGGTGGCACCGGGGAGCTGTTTTTT
>TRBV2|.|TRBD1|TRBJ2-7
CASRYTGGFAYEQYF
TGTGCCAGCAGGTACACAGGGGGCTTCGCCTACGAGCAGTACTTC
>TRBV6-6|many|TRBD1|TRBJ1-2
CASSYQRPDRGGYTF
TGTGCCAGCAGTTACCAAAGACCGGACAGGGGTGGCTACACCTTC
>TRBV11-2|.|.|TRBJ2-7
CASSLEAGRNYEQYF
TGTGCCAGCAGCTTAGAGGCAGGGAGGAACTACGAGCAGTACTTC
>TRBV5-1|.|.|TRBJ1-1
CASSLESGMSTEAFF
TGCGCCAGCAGCTTGGAATCAGGTATGAGCACTGAAGCTTTCTTT
>TRBV7-9|few|TRBD1|TRBJ2-1
CASSRLRDRSSYNEQFF
TGTGCCAGCAGCCGGCTCCGGGACAGGAGCTCCTACAATGAGCAGTTCTTC
>TRBV29-1|.|.|TRBJ2-7
CSVDTGSYEQYF
TGCAGCGTTGATACAGGGAGCTACGAGCAGTACTTC
>TRBV6-1|many|.|TRBJ1-5
CASSDLGGSNQPQHF
TGTGCCAGCAGTGATCTGGGAGGGAGCAATCAGCCCCAGCATTTT
>TRBV7-9|.|TRBD1|TRBJ1-1
CASSPGQAPREAFF
TGTGCCAGCAGCCCGGGACAGGCCCCCCGGGAAGCTTTCTTT
>TRBV7-2|few|.|TRBJ1-5
CASSLTDSSNQPQHF
TGTGCCAGCAGCCTTACGGACAGCAGCAATCAGCCCCAGCATTTT
>TRBV6-8|.|TRBD1|TRBJ1-3
CASSYSGFRDSELSGNTIYF
TGTGCCAGCAGTTACTCGGGGTTCCGGGACAGCGAACTCTCTGGAAACACCATATATTTT
>TRBV14|once|TRBD2|TRBJ2-5
CASSHNEGLAGGFQETQYF
TGTGCCAGCAGCCACAATGAGGGACTAGCGGGAGGGTTCCAAGAGACCCAGTACTTC
>TRBV6-2/TRBV6-3|many|.|TRBJ2-7
CASSYSGAYEQYF
TGTGCCAGCAGTTACAGCGGAGCCTACGAGCAGTACTTC
>TRBV10-3|once|TRBD2|TRBJ2-5
CAIMGTSGTQYF
TGTGCCATCATGGGGACTAGCGGGACCCAGTACTTC
>TRBV27|few|.|TRBJ1-3
CASSSNPTVYGNTIYF
TGTGCCAGCAGTTCTAACCCGACAGTATACGGAAACACCATATATTTT
>TRBV6-4|.|TRBD1|TRBJ1-2
CASRGTGYGYTF
TGTGCCAGCAGGGGGACAGGTTATGGCTACACCTTC
>TRBV5-8|.|TRBD2|TRBJ2-7
CASSWGGTASYEQYF
TGTGCCAGCAGCTGGGGGGGGACGGCTTCCTACGAGCAGTACTTC
>TRBV6-5|.|TRBD1|TRBJ1-4
CASSPTAGGLEKLFF
TGTGCCAGCTCGCCAACCGCAGGGGGCCTTGAAAAACTGTTTTTT
>TRBV11-2|.|TRBD2|TRBJ2-2
CASSLVLAGVGGELFF
TGTGCCAGCAGCTTAGTTCTAGCGGGAGTCGGGGGGGAGCTGTTTTTT
>TRBV2|.|TRBD2|TRBJ2-1
CASSLKRLAGDNEQFF
TGTGCCAGCTCCTTAAAAAGGCTAGCGGGTGACAATGAGCAGTTCTTC
>TRBV5-1|.|.|TRBJ1-2
CASSPAGPYGYTF
TGCGCCAGCAGTCCCGCAGGGCCCTATGGCTACACCTTC
>TRBV19|.|.|TRBJ2-7
CASNEGGSPEQYF
TGTGCCAGTAATGAGGGAGGATCCCCCGAGCAGTACTTC
>TRBV12-3/TRBV12-4|.|.|TRBJ2-7
CASSFGGVHEQYF
TGTGCCAGCAGTTTTGGAGGGGTACACGAGCAGTACTTC
>TRBV15|.|TRBD1|TRBJ1-2
CATSTGQGQNYGYTF
TGTGCCACCAGCACAGGACAGGGTCAAAACTATGGCTACACCTTC
>TRBV19|.|TRBD1|TRBJ2-7
CASSIWDRSYEQYF
TGTGCCAGTAGTATATGGGACAGGTCCTACGAGCAGTACTTC
>TRBV5-1|.|TRBD1|TRBJ1-6
CASSLGPGQGSPLHF
TGCGCCAGCAGCTTGGGACCGGGACAGGGTTCACCCCTCCACTTT
>TRBV7-2|many|.|TRBJ2-7
CASSWAGGTYEQYF
TGTGCCAGCAGCTGGGCAGGGGGGACCTACGAGCAGTACTTC
>TRBV9|.|.|TRBJ1-1
CASSVGEGGTEAFF
TGTGCCAGCAGCGTAGGAGAGGGCGGCACTGAAGCTTTCTTT
>TRBV19|.|TRBD1|TRBJ1-3
CASSKQGRPGNTIYF
TGTGCCAGTAGTAAACAGGGGAGGCCTGGAAACACCATATATTTT
>TRBV5-1|.|TRBD1|TRBJ1-1
CASSRTGEDTEAFF
TGCGCCAGCAGCAGGACAGGGGAGGACACTGAAGCTTTCTTT
>TRBV5-6|.|.|TRBJ1-6
CASSLGRNSPLHF
TGTGCCAGCAGCTTGGGTAGAAATTCACCCCTCCACTTT
>TRBV4-1|.|TRBD1|TRBJ1-1
CASSQRGQGGTEAFF
TGCGCCAGCAGCCAGAGGGGACAGGGCGGGACTGAAGCTTTCTTT
>TRBV7-2|.|TRBD2|TRBJ2-3
CASSPGTSGPGGTDTQYF
TGTGCCAGCAGCCCCGGGACTAGCGGGCCGGGCGGCACAGATACGCAGTATTTT
>TRBV12-2|.|.|TRBJ1-6
CASRLVGSSYNSPLHF
TGTGCAAGTCGCTTAGTTGGGAGCTCCTATAATTCACCCCTCCACTTT
>TRBV7-2|.|TRBD2|TRBJ2-5
CASSLGGLASQETQYF
TGTGCCAGCAGCTTAGGAGGACTAGCGTCCCAAGAGACCCAGTACTTC
>TRBV5-4|.|TRBD1|TRBJ1-6
CASSLTGGLWDSPLHF
TGTGCCAGCAGCTTGACAGGGGGCCTTTGGGATTCACCCCTCCACTTT
>TRBV15|once|TRBD1|TRBJ2-3
CATSNRDRDTDTQYF
TGTGCCACCAGCAATCGGGACAGAGACACAGATACGCAGTATTTT
>TRBV5-1|.|.|TRBJ2-5
CASSFGGGNQETQYF
TGCGCCAGCAGCTTTGGGGGAGGCAACCAAGAGACCCAGTACTTC
>TRBV7-3|.|.|TRBJ2-5
CASSLISQETQYF
TGTGCCAGCAGCTTAATATCCCAAGAGACCCAGTACTTC
>TRBV4-2|.|.|TRBJ2-1
CASSHPLAEQFF
TGTGCCAGCAGCCACCCCTTGGCTGAGCAGTTCTTC
>TRBV5-1|.|.|TRBJ1-3
CASSLDGSSGNTIYF
TGCGCCAGCAGCTTGGATGGGAGCTCTGGAAACACCATATATTTT
>TRBV10-1|.|.|TRBJ2-3
CASSESPLTRSLTDTQYF
TGCGCCAGCAGTGAGTCACCCCTGACAAGGTCGCTCACAGATACGCAGTATTTT
>TRBV2|.|TRBD1|TRBJ1-3
CASSGDRGNTIYF
TGTGCCAGCAGTGGGGACAGAGGAAACACCATATATTTT
>TRBV5-6|few|.|TRBJ1-5
CASSLFSSGRQPQHF
TGTGCCAGCAGCTTGTTTAGCAGTGGGAGACAGCCCCAGCATTTT
>TRBV23-1|.|.|TRBJ1-5
CASSQFEERGNQPQHF
TGCGCCAGCAGTCAATTCGAGGAGAGGGGCAATCAGCCCCAGCATTTT